The 28 T cell receptor beta chains presented below share a single source sample, sequenced in a study of CD8+CD57+ T cells in acquired aplastic anemia. Genomic DNA templated the TCR beta VDJ and CDR3 profiling. Using its own MiXCR run on the reads, TCRdb lists one record per CDR3 protein. Here the sample spans about 160,000 distinct CDR3 sequences, 45% to 55% being singletons. By flow cytometry, patients selected for sequencing had shown an expansion of CD8+CD57+ cells. What was sequenced was sorted CD4+, CD8+, or CD8+CD57+ T cells (not recorded which) from PBMCs. These receptor sequences come from a human donor with aplastic anemia.

This rearrangement joins TRBV11-2 to TRBJ2-1; TRBD1 is a possible D gene (6 bases). V was clipped by 2 bases and J by 6 bases, with 11 bases between them. CDR3 size: 14 residues. Germline CDR1 SGHAT, CDR2 FQNNGV. DNA of the CDR3: TGTGCCAGCAGCTTACAGGGGATTGGCAATGAGCAGTTCTTC. Translation: CASSLQGIGNEQFF.

This clonotype came up many times. The chain combines TRBV5-8 with TRBJ2-5; D possibly corresponds to TRBD1 (6 bases). V lost 0 bases and J lost 3, with 12 bases in between. Germline V lookup: CDR1 SGHTS, CDR2 YDEGEE. The CDR3 extends over 15 amino acids. Here the CDR3 DNA reads TGTGCCAGCAGCTTGGGTCAGGGGTGGGAAGAGACCCAGTACTTC. This encodes CASSLGQGWEETQYF.

Worth noting for this clonotype: With a much larger clone just one base away, this may be a read error. J is TRBJ1-4 and V is TRBV6-5, with no clear D. V shed 5 bases and J shed 12 bases, with 13 bases lying between them. The length of the CDR3 is 12 residues. The germline V gene encodes CDR1 MNHEY and CDR2 SVGAGI. The CDR3 reads CASSHQDFELFF. CDR3 coding DNA: TGTGCCAGCAGTCACCAGGACTTTGAACTGTTTTTT.

The rearrangement links TRBV30 to TRBJ2-4; 7 nucleotides match TRBD2. CDR3 size: 15 residues. V lost 3 bases to trimming and J lost 8 bases; unmatched junction nucleotides: 13. Per the germline V gene, CDR1 is GTSNPN and CDR2 is SVGIG (reference sequence). CDR3 in amino acids: CAWRDWGGAGDIQYF. In nucleotides, the CDR3 is TGTGCCTGGAGGGACTGGGGAGGCGCGGGGGACATTCAGTACTTC.

Many counts were recorded for this clonotype. The chain joins TRBV6-4 to TRBJ2-1; no definite D call. V shed 4 bases and J shed 6 bases, with 7 bases lying between them. Per the germline V gene, CDR1 is MRHNA and CDR2 is SNTAGT. This CDR3 is built from 12 residues. The CDR3 reads CASSGPSNEQFF. CDR3 in DNA: TGTGCCAGCAGTGGCCCGTCCAATGAGCAGTTCTTC.

In its sample, this clonotype was seen once. The chain employs TRBV6-6 and TRBJ1-2; a possible D gene is TRBD1 (5 bases). With 6 bases removed from V and 6 bases from J, the gap between germline ends came to 8 bases. This CDR3 contains 11 residues. Germline CDR1 reads MNHNY; CDR2 reads SVGAGI (reference sequence). CDR3 sequence reads: CASSGADGYTF. The CDR3 bases are TGTGCCAGCAGCGGGGCCGATGGCTACACCTTC.

The DNA of the CDR3 is TGTGCCAGCAGCGTCAGCGGGGCTGTACAAGAGACCCAGTACTTC. Its protein product is CASSVSGAVQETQYF. J is TRBJ2-5 and V is TRBV9, with 7 positions matching TRBD2. V shed 2 bases, J shed 2 bases, and the junction held 6 bases outside the gene matches. The CDR3 covers 15 residues. Germline CDR1 and CDR2: SGDLS and YYNGEE.

This clonotype was observed at least ten times. The chain couples TRBV7-2 to TRBJ2-1; 8 bases agree with TRBD2. The CDR3 covers 13 residues. The junction had 6 bases not matched to a gene; V was cut back by 4 bases and J by 10 bases. Per germline, CDR1 SGHTA and CDR2 FQGNSA. The chain's CDR3 is CASSSGLAAEQFF. Here the CDR3 DNA reads TGTGCCAGCAGCTCTGGACTAGCTGCCGAGCAGTTCTTC.

This clonotype was picked up many times. The chain employs TRBV7-8 and TRBJ2-1; D is uncertain. The V and J ends lost 11 bases and 2 bases respectively, with 13 bases between them. This CDR3 region has 13 residues. CDR1 and CDR2 (germline): SGHVS, FQNEAQ. CDR3 sequence: CACCLGPYNEQFF. CDR3 bases: TGTGCCTGCTGCCTCGGCCCCTACAATGAGCAGTTCTTC. The variable domain in full, completed from reference TRBV7-8 and TRBJ2-1, reads GAGVSQSPRYKVAKRGQDVALRCDPISGHVSLFWYQQALGQGPEFLTYFQNEAQLDKSGLPSDRFFAERPEGSVSTLKIQRTQQEDSAVYLCACCLGPYNEQFFGPGTRLTVL.

The sample holds many counts of this clonotype. The chain recombines TRBV5-1 with TRBJ2-1; 7 bases align to TRBD1. The germline V gene has CDR1 SGHRS and CDR2 YFSETQ. The ends lost 4 bases at V and 6 bases at J; junction bases unmatched: 4. This CDR3 region has 13 residues. CDR3 DNA sequence: TGCGCCAGCAGCAGGGACAGAGCCAATGAGCAGTTCTTC. This gives the protein CASSRDRANEQFF.

This clonotype has just a few counts. The V call is TRBV27, the J call TRBJ2-7, with D hard to call. Germline-derived CDR1 and CDR2 are MNHEY and SMNVEV (reference sequence). This CDR3 is 13 amino acids long. V dropped 0 bases and J dropped 3 bases, with 6 bases sitting between them. CDR3: CASSLSYDYEQYF. CDR3 nucleotides: TGTGCCAGCAGTTTATCGTATGACTACGAGCAGTACTTC.

This clonotype was observed a handful of times. This rearrangement joins TRBV6-5 to TRBJ2-4, with D possibly being TRBD1 or TRBD2 (5 bases each). V was shortened by 11 bases and J by 3 bases, with 17 bases between the two germline ends. Looked up from germline, CDR1 is MNHEY and CDR2 is SVGAGI. The CDR3 consists of 14 residues. The DNA for the CDR3 is TGTGCCGCCGGGGAGAGGGGAGTCAAAAACATTCAGTACTTC. Protein product: CAAGERGVKNIQYF.

The J gene is TRBJ2-3, the V gene TRBV2; TRBD2 matches 8 bases. Germline values: CDR1 SNHLY, CDR2 FYNNEI. Unmatched junction bases numbered 14, after V lost 7 bases and J lost 11 bases. This CDR3 is built from 14 residues. CDR3 sequence (DNA): TGTGCCAGCAATATACTAGCGGCAGGCCACGAGCAGTATTTT. It yields the protein CASNILAAGHEQYF.

This clonotype was counted at least ten times. The chain combines TRBV2 with TRBJ1-5; D not certain. The CDR3 contains 14 residues. V was cut by 0 bases and J by 5 bases, with 8 bases left in between. The germline V gene has CDR1 SNHLY and CDR2 FYNNEI. The CDR3: CASSEAAAHQPQHF. CDR3 DNA: TGTGCCAGCAGTGAAGCAGCCGCCCATCAGCCCCAGCATTTT.

This chain links TRBV10-3 with TRBJ1-1; 10 bases align to TRBD1. CDR3 length equals 14 residues. J was trimmed by 7 bases and V by 4 bases; bases with no gene match: 6. Germline CDR1 reads ENHRY; CDR2 reads SYGVKD. CDR3 sequence: CAISAGQGTNEAFF. The CDR3 DNA sequence: TGTGCCATCAGTGCGGGACAGGGGACTAATGAAGCTTTCTTT.

In its sample, this clonotype was seen many times. This chain links TRBV19 with TRBJ2-5; 7 bases line up with TRBD2. Germline trimming cut 6 bases from V and 8 bases from J; bases unmatched to any gene: 15. In germline, CDR1 is LNHDA, CDR2 SQIVND (reference sequence). The CDR3 totals 15 residues. CDR3 bases: TGTGCCAGTAGCATCGCCGGGACTAATAGTAACACCCAGTACTTC. Amino acid sequence: CASSIAGTNSNTQYF.

This clonotype was observed many times. The genes are TRBV11-1 and TRBJ2-7; the D gene is possibly TRBD2 (5 bases). Germline lookup yields CDR1 SGHAT and CDR2 FQDESV (reference sequence). V was clipped by 2 bases and J by 1 base, with 12 bases between them. The CDR3 consists of 15 residues. CDR3 nucleotide sequence: TGTGCCAGCAGCTTACAAGAGGAGGTGTCCTACGAGCAGTACTTC. Encoded protein: CASSLQEEVSYEQYF.

This clonotype was counted many times. The V and J genes are TRBV4-1 and TRBJ2-7; 12 nucleotides align to TRBD2. The CDR3 loop spans 15 amino acids. With 4 bases clipped from V and 5 bases from J, the junction kept 6 bases outside the gene matches. The germline gives CDR1 MGHRA, CDR2 YSYEKL. The CDR3 bases are TGCGCCAGCAGCCCCAGACTAGCGGGAGCCCACGAGCAGTACTTC. Protein product: CASSPRLAGAHEQYF.

J is TRBJ2-2 and V is TRBV9, with TRBD1 identical over 8 bases. V shed 4 bases, J shed 5 bases, and the junction held 7 bases outside the gene matches. Germline-derived CDR1 and CDR2 are SGDLS and YYNGEE. This CDR3 is built from 15 residues. Here the CDR3 DNA reads TGTGCCAGCAGCCCTCCTGACAGGGGAACCGGGGAGCTGTTTTTT. It specifies CASSPPDRGTGELFF. Full variable domain (outside the CDR3, taken from reference TRBV9 and TRBJ2-2): DSGVTQTPKHLITATGQRVTLRCSPRSGDLSVYWYQQSLDQGLQFLIQYYNGEERAKGNILERFSAQQFPDLHSELNLSSLELGDSALYFCASSPPDRGTGELFFGEGSRLTVL.

The chain is built from TRBV29-1 and TRBJ2-7, with 14 nucleotides matching TRBD2. The CDR3 consists of 14 residues. The J segment lost 4 bases and the V segment lost 7 bases, leaving 6 bases of the junction unmatched. The V gene's germline CDR1 is SQVTM and CDR2 ANQGSEA. This CDR3 reads CSADGTSGSYEQYF. The DNA for the CDR3 is TGCAGCGCGGACGGGACTAGCGGGAGTTACGAGCAGTACTTC.

The chain employs TRBV4-1 and TRBJ2-7; D unclear. Germline V lookup: CDR1 MGHRA, CDR2 YSYEKL. Trimming pared 2 bases from V and 5 bases from J, leaving 13 bases between. This CDR3 has 14 amino acids. The CDR3 reads CASSQRENDDEQYF. CDR3 nucleotides: TGCGCCAGCAGCCAAAGGGAAAATGACGACGAGCAGTACTTC.

The chain carries TRBV7-6 and TRBJ1-6; TRBD1 might be the D (5 bases). This CDR3 has 16 residues. Germline V gives CDR1 SGHVS, CDR2 FNYEAQ. V was shortened by 3 bases and J by 9 bases, with 18 bases between the two germline ends. CDR3 sequence: CASSFGARDGSSPLHF. In DNA, the CDR3 is TGTGCCAGCAGCTTTGGGGCCAGGGATGGTAGTTCACCCCTCCACTTT.

Written as DNA, the CDR3 is TGTGCCAGTAGTATCAGGGGCTCAACCCTGTTCACTGAAGCTTTCTTT. This codes for CASSIRGSTLFTEAFF. This chain connects TRBV19 to TRBJ1-1, with a weak D call TRBD1 (6 bases). V was pared by 3 bases and J by 4 bases, with 18 bases between. Looked up from germline, CDR1 is LNHDA and CDR2 is SQIVND (reference sequence). The CDR3 length is 16 residues.

The chain employs TRBV19 and TRBJ2-7, with a tentative D call TRBD2 (5 bases). The CDR3 consists of 15 residues. The germline CDR1 and CDR2 sequences are LNHDA and SQIVND (reference sequence). V was trimmed by 5 bases and J by 0 bases, leaving 14 bases between them. CDR3 nucleotides: TGTGCCAGTAGTCGGCGGGCCGAGAGCTCCTACGAGCAGTACTTC. Protein: CASSRRAESSYEQYF.

This clonotype was counted ten times or more. The rearrangement joins TRBV5-1 to TRBJ1-1; D not certain. The CDR3 runs 14 residues. Trimming shortened V by 0 bases and J by 1 base, and 7 bases separated the two germline ends. In germline, CDR1 is SGHRS, CDR2 YFSETQ. The CDR3 DNA is TGCGCCAGCAGCTTGGGCAGAACGAACACTGAAGCTTTCTTT. Protein: CASSLGRTNTEAFF.

This clonotype turned up a few times. One junction end disagrees with the germline gene, perhaps due to a read error. The gene calls are TRBV15 and TRBJ2-3; the match to TRBD2 covers 7 bases. Germline V gene data show CDR1 as LNHNV and CDR2 as YYDKDF (reference sequence). This CDR3 contains 13 residues. For the CDR3, the DNA is TGTGCCACCAGCCGGGGGAGGGCCGATACGCAGTGTTTT. Translating gives CATSRGRADTQCF.

The chain couples TRBV27 to TRBJ1-5; D ambiguous. The germline V gene encodes CDR1 MNHEY and CDR2 SMNVEV (reference sequence). V lost 4 bases to trimming and J lost 3 bases, with 7 bases between them. CDR3 length equals 13 residues. This CDR3 is CASSSALNQPQHF. The DNA of the CDR3 is TGTGCCAGCAGTTCCGCCCTCAATCAGCCCCAGCATTTT.

The chain combines TRBV5-1 with TRBJ2-7; D may be TRBD1 or TRBD2 (6 bases each). This CDR3 is 15 amino acids long. Trimming removed 0 bases from V and 2 bases from J, with 12 bases in between. Germline V gene sequence: CDR1 SGHRS, CDR2 YFSETQ. CDR3 coding DNA: TGCGCCAGCAGCTTGGGAGGGGGGCGAACCTACGAGCAGTACTTC. Its translation: CASSLGGGRTYEQYF.